This T cell receptor (delta chain) came from a study of DNA immune sequencing with unique molecular identifiers (dated by TCRdb to between 2020 and 2021). About the full investigation: Using immunomagnetic cell separation, gammadelta T cells were enriched from buffy coats, and the genomic DNA of these cells was sequenced. Donors were healthy individuals, with about nine donors profiled from sorted peripheral blood gammadelta T cells. For the enriched versus non-enriched comparison, roughly 98 ng enriched gammadelta T-cell DNA and about 1 ug non-enriched PBMC DNA were sequenced. Fluorescence-activated cell sorting was used to enrich gammadelta T cells from the PBMC of nine to ten healthy people. An ultrasensitive DNA-based TRD repertoire sequencing method using PCR-introduced unique molecular identifiers was developed and validated in the study. Validation of the method was performed on synthetic reference molecules and on blood samples from healthy individuals.

The research as a whole found: The primer-based approach cannot detect novel TRD sequences that are not targeted by the primers. Among clonotypes from healthy donors, the most common TRD rearrangement was TRDV2 paired with TRDJ1. TRD repertoire diversity differed among healthy donors, and several donors were highly oligoclonal, with the top 5 clonotypes making up more than half of productive molecules.

To prepare the library, multiplex PCR was applied. A 32-plex assay, with primers for all 8 TRDV and 4 TRDJ genes spanning the CDR3, was used to amplify the genomic DNA. A 12-nucleotide UMI was added during approximately 3 barcoding PCR cycles, followed by a second PCR with Illumina adapter primers. AMPure XP beads were used for library purification, and library quality was checked on a Fragment Analyzer with the HS NGS Fragment kit. Sequencing was run on an Illumina MiniSeq mid-output kit with roughly 20% PhiX and 150 cycles of paired-end reads. In the original analysis: Reads were processed with MIGEC version 1.2.9 to group reads by UMI and build error-corrected consensus sequences. Post-processing used modified VDJtools version 1.2.1 scripts and the tcR R package. In TCRdb, clones were called once more from the public reads by CATT, and rows of identical DNA were later combined. TCRdb's processing, not the authors', yielded these V and J calls. For this sample there are some 4,500 delta-chain clones; roughly 12% appear just once. The biggest ten clones account for 50% to 55% of the sample.

CDR1 and CDR2 are read off the germline V gene as TSWWSYY and QGS. Inclusive of the bounding cysteine and phenylalanine, the CDR3 is 25 residues long. The sequence is cut down to CDR3 DNA, 75 bases in frame from base 1. For this chain, trimming is 0 bases at the V end and 0 bases at the J end, and the number of junction bases without a gene match is 29. This clone came up a few times. Its cognate antigen has yet to be identified. Base qualities are not at hand, and no much larger clone is one base apart. The clonotype was recovered from a human donor in good health. The specimen was gamma-delta T cells enriched from blood buffy coat, or unenriched PBMCs (not recorded which). The V and J genes are TRDV1 and TRDJ1; a stretch of 9 junction bases matches TRDD3. The J gene is absent in TCRdb and was assigned here via DNA matching to germline. The sequenced DNA: TGTGCTCTTGGGGAACTAGGGTTCCTACATACTCTACTGGGGGACCGAACCCAGTACACCGATAAACTCATCTTT. Its amino acids are CALGELGFLHTLLGDRTQYTDKLIF.